The T cell receptor beta chain described here comes from a study of CD8 T cells in Susac syndrome. The study sequenced TCR beta in blood CD8+ and CD4+ T cells. Under recently defined diagnostic criteria, the patients with Susac syndrome qualified as having definite or probable disease. After extraction with the RNeasy kit, about 0.5 to 1 ug of the RNA was reverse transcribed using random hexamers. TCR beta CDR3 was amplified by immunoSEQ covering 54 Vbeta and 13 Jbeta. MiXCR, applied by TCRdb to the immunoSEQ multiplex PCR reads, yields one record per CDR3 protein. The sample consists of approximately 190,000 distinct CDR3 sequences, approximately 95% of them appearing once. V lost 0 bases, J lost 8 bases, and 10 bases lay in between. CDR1 is LGHDT, CDR2 YNNKEL, per germline (reference sequence). The length of the CDR3 is 13 residues.

This TCR was recovered from a human donor with Susac syndrome. Sequencing used CD4+ T cells from PBMCs. This sequence joins TRBV3-1 and TRBJ1-2; possibly TRBD1 for D (6 bases). The CDR3 DNA sequence: TGTGCCAGCAGCCAAGAGGACAGCAGGGGCTACACCTTC. It encodes CASSQEDSRGYTF.